One T cell receptor (beta chain) is described in this entry. The antigen is not known. The data originate from a study of CD8 T cells in Susac syndrome. Trimming stripped 0 bases from V and 3 bases from J, with 8 bases between. This CDR3 comprises 14 residues. Germline V CDR1 and CDR2: LGHDT, YNNKEL (reference sequence). Study findings and constraints: The study conceded that its TCR sequencing and HLA analysis involved relatively few individuals.

In the multiple sclerosis control group, patients were treatment-naive and had stable or active relapsing-remitting disease. RNA, at about 0.45 to 1 ug, was reverse transcribed with random hexamers. immunoSEQ multiplex PCR amplified TCR beta CDR3 across 54 Vbeta, 13 Jbeta. MiXCR was run by TCRdb on the immunoSEQ multiplex PCR reads, yielding one entry per CDR3 protein. This table holds some 130,000 distinct CDR3 sequences, roughly 89% found once. V usage is TRBV3-1 and J usage is TRBJ1-1; D not certain. Sequencing was performed on CD8+ T cells from PBMCs. The TCR originated in a human donor with multiple sclerosis. CDR3 residues: CASSQDSWDTEAFF. CDR3 nucleotides: TGTGCCAGCAGCCAAGATTCATGGGACACTGAAGCTTTCTTT.